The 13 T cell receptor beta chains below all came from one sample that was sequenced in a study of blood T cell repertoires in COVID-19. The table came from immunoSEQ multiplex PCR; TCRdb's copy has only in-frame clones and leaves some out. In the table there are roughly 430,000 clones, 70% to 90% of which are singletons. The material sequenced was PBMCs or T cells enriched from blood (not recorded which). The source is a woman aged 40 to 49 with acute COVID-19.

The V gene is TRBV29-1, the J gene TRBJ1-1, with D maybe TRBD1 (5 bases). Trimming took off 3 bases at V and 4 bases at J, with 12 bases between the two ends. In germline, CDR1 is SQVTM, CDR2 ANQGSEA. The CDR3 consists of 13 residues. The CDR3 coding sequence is TGCAGCGTTGATGCAGGGTTCGGCACTGAAGCTTTCTTT. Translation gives CSVDAGFGTEAFF.

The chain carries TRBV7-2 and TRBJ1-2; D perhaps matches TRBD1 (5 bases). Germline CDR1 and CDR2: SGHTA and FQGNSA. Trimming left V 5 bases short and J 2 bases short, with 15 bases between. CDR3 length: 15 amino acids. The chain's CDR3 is CASSEASGPNYGYTF. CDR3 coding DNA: TGTGCCAGCAGCGAAGCGTCAGGGCCAAACTATGGCTACACCTTC.

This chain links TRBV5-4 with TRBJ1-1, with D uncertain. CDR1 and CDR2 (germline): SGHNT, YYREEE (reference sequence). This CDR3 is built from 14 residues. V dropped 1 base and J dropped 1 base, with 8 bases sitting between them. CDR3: CASSLTRANTEAFF. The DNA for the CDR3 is TGTGCCAGCAGCTTGACTCGAGCGAACACTGAAGCTTTCTTT.

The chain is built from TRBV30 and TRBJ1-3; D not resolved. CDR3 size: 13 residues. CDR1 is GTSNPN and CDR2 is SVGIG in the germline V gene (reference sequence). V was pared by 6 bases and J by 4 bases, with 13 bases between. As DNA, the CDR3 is TGTGCCTGCCCCGGGCCGGGAGGAAACACCATATATTTT. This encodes CACPGPGGNTIYF.

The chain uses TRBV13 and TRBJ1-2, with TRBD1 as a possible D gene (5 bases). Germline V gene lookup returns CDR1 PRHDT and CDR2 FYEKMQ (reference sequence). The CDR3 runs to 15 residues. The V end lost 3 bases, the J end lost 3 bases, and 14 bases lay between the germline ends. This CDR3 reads CASSFSPGIDYGYTF. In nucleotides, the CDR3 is TGTGCCAGCAGCTTCTCTCCAGGGATTGACTATGGCTACACCTTC.

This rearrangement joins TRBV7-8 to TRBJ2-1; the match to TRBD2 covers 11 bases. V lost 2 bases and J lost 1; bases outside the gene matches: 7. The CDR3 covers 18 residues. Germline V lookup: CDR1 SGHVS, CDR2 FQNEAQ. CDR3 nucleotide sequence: TGTGCCAGCAGCTTATTCTCTAGCGGGGGGTATTCCTACAATGAGCAGTTCTTC. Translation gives CASSLFSSGGYSYNEQFF.

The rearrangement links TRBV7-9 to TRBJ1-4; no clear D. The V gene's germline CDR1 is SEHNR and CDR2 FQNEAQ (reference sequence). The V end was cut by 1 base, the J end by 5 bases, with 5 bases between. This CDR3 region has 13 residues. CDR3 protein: CASSLVPNEKLFF. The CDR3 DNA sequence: TGTGCCAGCAGCTTAGTCCCAAATGAAAAACTGTTTTTT.

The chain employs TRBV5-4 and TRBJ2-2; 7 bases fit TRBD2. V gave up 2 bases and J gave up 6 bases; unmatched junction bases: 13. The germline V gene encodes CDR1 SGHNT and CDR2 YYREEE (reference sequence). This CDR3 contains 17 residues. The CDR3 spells CASSFGRGLSGAGELFF. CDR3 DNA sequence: TGTGCCAGCAGCTTCGGGCGGGGACTAAGTGGGGCCGGGGAGCTGTTTTTT.

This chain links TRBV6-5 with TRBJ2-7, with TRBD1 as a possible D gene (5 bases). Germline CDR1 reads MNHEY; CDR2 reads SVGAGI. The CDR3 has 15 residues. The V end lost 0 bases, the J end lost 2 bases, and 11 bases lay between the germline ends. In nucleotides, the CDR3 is TGTGCCAGCAGTTACTCCGAGACAGACACCTACGAGCAGTACTTC. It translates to CASSYSETDTYEQYF.

Here the CDR3 DNA reads TGTGCCAGCAGCCGTTCACAGGGGGGACAATATGGCTACACCTTC. It codes for CASSRSQGGQYGYTF. The V gene is TRBV3-1 (or the pseudogene TRBV3-2), the J gene TRBJ1-2; 8 nucleotides align to TRBD1. Germline values: CDR1 LGHDT, CDR2 YNNKEL (reference sequence). The CDR3 is 15 amino acids. The V and J ends lost 4 bases and 5 bases, in that order; junction bases with no gene match: 9.

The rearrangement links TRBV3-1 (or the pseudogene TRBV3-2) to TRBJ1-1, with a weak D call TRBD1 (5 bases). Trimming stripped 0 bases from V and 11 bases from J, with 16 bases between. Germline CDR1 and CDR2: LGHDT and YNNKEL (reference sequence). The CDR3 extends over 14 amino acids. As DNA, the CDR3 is TGTGCCAGCAGCCAAGAGTGGGGCGGGAGTAGGGCTTTCTTT. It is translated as CASSQEWGGSRAFF.

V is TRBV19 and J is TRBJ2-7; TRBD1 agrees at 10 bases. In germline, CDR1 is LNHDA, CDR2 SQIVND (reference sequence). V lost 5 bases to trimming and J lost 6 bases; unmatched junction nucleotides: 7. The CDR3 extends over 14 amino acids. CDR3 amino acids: CASSRRDRGSEQYF. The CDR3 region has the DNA TGTGCCAGTAGTCGCCGGGACAGGGGATCCGAGCAGTACTTC.

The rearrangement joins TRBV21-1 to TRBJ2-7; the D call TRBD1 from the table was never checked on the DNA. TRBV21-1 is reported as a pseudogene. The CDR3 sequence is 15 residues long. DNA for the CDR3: TGTGCCAGCAGCAAAGAACCCCAGGGTCTTGCCGAGCAGTACTTC. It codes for CASSKEPQGLAEQYF.